The 32 T cell receptor beta chains listed next were all sequenced from one sample in a study of shared clonotypes between healthy human individuals. Assay: immunoSEQ multiplex PCR; the TCRdb copy retains only in-frame clones and omits some. This table holds some 530,000 clones, over 70% found once. The sequencing sample was made of PBMCs. These receptors were collected from a woman aged 40-49 years in good health. Some clones in this sample may be carry-over from other donors' samples.

The chain recombines TRBV4-1 with TRBJ1-2, with D possibly TRBD1 on 5 matching bases. Trimming removed 2 bases at V and 5 bases at J, with 12 bases between. Germline lookup yields CDR1 MGHRA and CDR2 YSYEKL. The CDR3 has 14 residues. The CDR3 sequence is CASSQYEQVYGYTF. The CDR3 region has the DNA TGCGCCAGCAGCCAATACGAACAGGTGTATGGCTACACCTTC.

The chain has TRBV28 and TRBJ2-7; D remains unclear. Germline CDR1 reads MDHEN; CDR2 reads SYDVKM. V lost 7 bases to trimming and J lost 2 bases, with 18 bases between them. There are 15 residues in the CDR3. CDR3 sequence: CASKPTDAGTYEQYF. The CDR3 region has the DNA TGTGCCAGCAAACCAACAGATGCCGGAACCTACGAGCAGTACTTC. The complete variable domain, with remaining parts taken from reference TRBV28 and TRBJ2-7, reads DVKVTQSSRYLVKRTGEKVFLECVQDMDHENMFWYRQDPGLGLRLIYFSYDVKMKEKGDIPEGYSVSREKKERFSLILESASTNQTSMYLCASKPTDAGTYEQYFGPGTRLTVT.

This clone was seen once. The rearrangement uses TRBV30 and TRBJ1-1, with D hard to call. V was pared by 4 bases and J by 1 base, with 10 bases between. Germline V lookup: CDR1 GTSNPN, CDR2 SVGIG (reference sequence). CDR3 length: 13 amino acids. Here the CDR3 DNA reads TGTGCCTGGACTCGACACCAGAACACTGAAGCTTTCTTT. It codes for CAWTRHQNTEAFF.

The CDR3 region has the DNA TGCGCCGGAACGGGGACACACAATCAGCCCCAGCATTTT. This encodes CAGTGTHNQPQHF. The chain has TRBV10-2 and TRBJ1-5; D might be TRBD1 (6 bases). CDR3 length: 13 amino acids. Germline CDR1 and CDR2: WSHSY and SAAADI. V was shortened by 11 bases and J by 3 bases, with 14 bases between the two germline ends.

This clone was seen only a few times. This chain uses TRBV4-1 with TRBJ1-1, with D uncertain. The CDR3 covers 15 residues. CDR1 and CDR2 from the germline V gene are MGHRA and YSYEKL. Trimming removed 4 bases at V and 2 bases at J, with 14 bases between. The CDR3: CASSPSSTPNTEAFF. DNA of the CDR3: TGCGCCAGCAGCCCGTCCTCTACACCCAACACTGAAGCTTTCTTT.

The gene calls are TRBV21-1 and TRBJ2-5; the table gives TRBD1 as D, unverified against the DNA. TRBV21-1 is marked as a pseudogene. CDR3 length: 16 residues. The CDR3 loop is CASSKTRTGRQETQYF. CDR3 DNA sequence: TGTGCCAGCAGCAAAACTAGGACAGGGAGACAAGAGACCCAGTACTTC.

Note on this clone: A far larger clone is off by one base, so a read error is likely. The chain couples TRBV27 to TRBJ1-4; D is undetermined. CDR1 is MNHEY and CDR2 is SMNVEV in the germline V gene (reference sequence). V lost 5 bases and J lost 8, with 15 bases in between. This CDR3 spans 14 amino acids. CDR3 DNA sequence: TGTGCCAGCAGTCTTAACGGGCACGGGGAAAAACTGTTTTTT. This sequence encodes CASSLNGHGEKLFF. Filled out from reference TRBV27 and TRBJ1-4, the complete variable domain reads EAQVTQNPRYLITVTGKKLTVTCSQNMNHEYMSWYRQDPGLGLRQIYYSMNVEVTDKGDVPEGYKVSRKEKRNFPLILESPSPNQTSLYFCASSLNGHGEKLFFGSGTQLSVL.

The genes are TRBV6-1 and TRBJ1-1, with 7 bases that match TRBD1. The germline gives CDR1 MNHNS, CDR2 SASEGT. The CDR3 spans 14 residues. V lost 6 bases to trimming and J lost 0 bases; unmatched junction nucleotides: 4. The CDR3 region has the DNA TGTGCCAGCAGCTACACAGGGGTGAACACTGAAGCTTTCTTT. This sequence encodes CASSYTGVNTEAFF.

As for this clone: The sample contains more than one DNA sequence encoding this CDR3. V gene TRBV5-1 combines with J gene TRBJ2-5; 8 nucleotides align to TRBD2. This CDR3 has 14 amino acids. The V gene's germline CDR1 is SGHRS and CDR2 YFSETQ. The V segment lost 0 bases and the J segment 4 bases; nucleotides outside the gene matches: 2. The CDR3: CASSLALAGETQYF. CDR3 nucleotide sequence: TGCGCCAGCAGCTTGGCGCTAGCGGGAGAGACCCAGTACTTC.

This chain links TRBV6-5 with TRBJ1-2; D remains unclear. Trimming took 7 bases from V and 4 from J, leaving 16 bases between them. Germline V lookup: CDR1 MNHEY, CDR2 SVGAGI. This CDR3 contains 14 residues. CDR3 protein: CASTRGSSIYGYTF. The CDR3 nucleotides read TGTGCCAGCACTCGAGGGAGCAGCATCTATGGCTACACCTTC.

On this clone itself: A read error is likely here: a far larger clone is one base away. The same CDR3 also results from other DNA sequences found in this sample. CDR3 sequence reads: CASSAGVGEKLFF. The CDR3, as DNA: TGTGCCAGCAGCGCGGGAGTTGGGGAAAAACTGTTTTTT. V gene TRBV7-7 combines with J gene TRBJ1-4, with no clear D. Trimming took 5 bases from V and 8 from J, leaving 12 bases between them. This CDR3 region has 13 residues. Germline lookup yields CDR1 SSHAT and CDR2 FNYEAQ (reference sequence).

On this clone itself: At one end the junction does not follow the germline gene, possibly because of a read error. This sequence joins TRBV7-7 and TRBJ2-7, with 7 positions matching TRBD1. Per the germline V gene, CDR1 is SSHAT and CDR2 is FNYEAQ (reference sequence). This CDR3 comprises 13 residues. The CDR3: CASSLGTEGEQYF. CDR3 DNA sequence: TGTGCTAGCAGCTTAGGGACAGAGGGCGAGCAGTACTTC.

The chain combines TRBV18 with TRBJ1-1; 7 bases agree with TRBD1. The CDR3 has 16 residues. J lost 2 bases, V lost 3 bases, and 9 bases had no gene match. Looked up from germline, CDR1 is KGHSH and CDR2 is LQKENI. CDR3 bases: TGTGCCAGCTCACCCCAGACAGGGTTCCGTAACACTGAAGCTTTCTTT. As protein: CASSPQTGFRNTEAFF.

As regards this clone: A much larger clone differs from this one at a single base, so this may be a read error. J is TRBJ2-7 and V is TRBV2; 11 bases line up with TRBD1. The CDR3 loop spans 14 amino acids. After removal of 6 bases from V and 3 bases from J, the junction contained 4 bases not matched to a gene. CDR1 is SNHLY, CDR2 FYNNEI, per germline. The chain's CDR3 is CASSSGTGGYEQYF. DNA of the CDR3: TGTGCCAGCAGCTCCGGGACAGGGGGCTACGAGCAGTACTTC. Full variable domain (remainder filled in from reference TRBV2 and TRBJ2-7): EPEVTQTPSHQVTQMGQEVILRCVPISNHLYFYWYRQILGQKVEFLVSFYNNEISEKSEIFDDQFSVERPDGSNFTLKIRSTKLEDSAMYFCASSSGTGGYEQYFGPGTRLTVT.

The rearrangement links TRBV30 to TRBJ1-4; 11 bases align to TRBD1. Per germline, CDR1 GTSNPN and CDR2 SVGIG (reference sequence). The CDR3 has 15 amino acids. V trimming: 4 bases; J trimming: 5 bases; junction bases outside the gene matches: 6. This chain's CDR3 is CAWTIGTGGNEKLFF. CDR3 bases: TGTGCCTGGACCATCGGGACAGGGGGGAATGAAAAACTGTTTTTT.

This rearrangement joins TRBV5-1 to TRBJ2-1; 11 positions match TRBD2. CDR1 is SGHRS, CDR2 YFSETQ, per germline. J was trimmed by 0 bases and V by 4 bases; bases with no gene match: 6. The CDR3 extends over 17 amino acids. The CDR3 bases are TGCGCCAGCAGCCCGCGGACTAGCGGGTTCTCCTACAATGAGCAGTTCTTC. Its translation is CASSPRTSGFSYNEQFF.

The chain has TRBV6-1 and TRBJ1-2; no clear D. CDR3 length: 14 amino acids. Trimming pared 3 bases from V and 1 base from J, leaving 9 bases between. Looked up from germline, CDR1 is MNHNS and CDR2 is SASEGT. The CDR3 DNA reads TGTGCCAGCAGTGACGCATGGAATAACTATGGCTACACCTTC. Amino acids: CASSDAWNNYGYTF.

The chain joins TRBV18 to TRBJ2-7, with 9 bases that match TRBD1. The CDR3 runs to 15 residues. With 3 bases clipped from V and 0 bases from J, the junction kept 3 bases outside the gene matches. CDR1 and CDR2 (germline): KGHSH, LQKENI. The CDR3 DNA reads TGTGCCAGCTCACCGCCGACAGGGGGCTCCTACGAGCAGTACTTC. Translated, it gives CASSPPTGGSYEQYF.

V and J are TRBV30 and TRBJ1-2; 8 nucleotides line up with TRBD1. This CDR3 has 13 amino acids. Germline V gives CDR1 GTSNPN, CDR2 SVGIG (reference sequence). The trim removed 4 bases at V and 3 bases at J, leaving 4 bases unmatched. CDR3 sequence (DNA): TGTGCCTGGAAACAGGGGGGCCACTATGGCTACACCTTC. Translation gives CAWKQGGHYGYTF.

This chain links TRBV2 with TRBJ1-2, with 8 nucleotides matching TRBD1. Trimming took 3 bases from V and 2 from J; bases not matched to a gene: 2. The CDR3 contains 14 residues. Per the germline V gene, CDR1 is SNHLY and CDR2 is FYNNEI. The CDR3 DNA reads as TGTGCCAGCAGTGACCAGGGGGCGAACTATGGCTACACCTTC. It translates to CASSDQGANYGYTF.

With regard to this clone: A far bigger clonotype differs at one base, so this is likely a read error. Other DNA sequences from this sample encode an identical CDR3 as well. The chain carries TRBV29-1 and TRBJ1-1; D is undetermined. V lost 4 bases and J 1 base, leaving 13 bases between the germline ends. This CDR3 comprises 14 residues. Germline CDR1 and CDR2: SQVTM and ANQGSEA. The CDR3 loop is CSVASVASNTEAFF. The CDR3 DNA follows: TGCAGCGTTGCCTCCGTGGCGTCGAACACTGAAGCTTTCTTT.

V and J are TRBV29-1 and TRBJ1-5; D remains ambiguous. Trimming removed 4 bases from V and 7 bases from J, with 14 bases in between. In germline, CDR1 is SQVTM, CDR2 ANQGSEA. The CDR3 is made up of 13 amino acids. The CDR3 protein is CSVVMADGQPQHF. The DNA of the CDR3 is TGCAGCGTTGTAATGGCCGACGGACAGCCCCAGCATTTT.

This clone was recorded once. The rearrangement uses TRBV28 and TRBJ1-4; 9 bases line up with TRBD1. Germline lookup yields CDR1 MDHEN and CDR2 SYDVKM. V dropped 4 bases and J dropped 7; count of bases not matched to a gene: 4. The CDR3 totals 14 residues. The CDR3 region has the DNA TGTGCCAGCAGTTCTCCGGGACAGGGTGAAAAACTGTTTTTT. This encodes CASSSPGQGEKLFF.

The V and J genes are TRBV27 and TRBJ1-1; D might be TRBD1 (5 bases). CDR1 and CDR2 from the germline V gene are MNHEY and SMNVEV (reference sequence). Trimming stripped 10 bases from V and 4 bases from J, with 22 bases between. There are 15 residues in the CDR3. CDR3 nucleotide sequence: TGTGCCACCCAACTCCTCCCGGGACTGACCACTGAAGCTTTCTTT. Translation: CATQLLPGLTTEAFF.

With respect to this clone: Other DNA sequences in the same sample also yield this CDR3. The CDR3 sequence: CACSVHRAAFF. The CDR3 nucleotides are TGTGCCTGTAGCGTACACAGGGCCGCTTTCTTT. The chain recombines TRBV30 with TRBJ1-1; D is possibly TRBD1 (6 bases). Germline CDR1 GTSNPN, CDR2 SVGIG (reference sequence). CDR3 length equals 11 residues. V lost 6 bases to trimming and J lost 11 bases, with 16 bases between them.

V gene TRBV19 combines with J gene TRBJ2-4; D possibly matches TRBD1 or TRBD2 (6 bases each). The CDR3 has 15 amino acids. Looked up from germline, CDR1 is LNHDA and CDR2 is SQIVND (reference sequence). Trimming took off 7 bases at V and 5 bases at J, with 18 bases between the two ends. As DNA, the CDR3 is TGTGCCAGTACCCCCAGACCGGGGGCGCAAAACATTCAGTACTTC. It yields the protein CASTPRPGAQNIQYF.

V gene TRBV7-8 combines with J gene TRBJ1-2; no firm D call. Germline V gene sequence: CDR1 SGHVS, CDR2 FQNEAQ. The CDR3 contains 17 residues. V was clipped by 5 bases and J by 7 bases, with 26 bases between them. CDR3: CASSPLLDQKSARGYTF. DNA of the CDR3: TGTGCCAGCAGCCCACTTCTAGATCAGAAATCGGCTCGTGGCTACACCTTC.

This chain connects TRBV6-5 to TRBJ1-1, with D possibly matching TRBD1 (5 bases). In germline, CDR1 is MNHEY, CDR2 SVGAGI. The CDR3 is 14 residues long. Trimming took 0 bases from V and 5 from J, leaving 10 bases between them. The DNA for the CDR3 is TGTGCCAGCAGTTACTCCGCAGGGAATACTGAAGCTTTCTTT. Protein sequence: CASSYSAGNTEAFF.

As regards this clone: The conserved final phenylalanine or tryptophan is absent from the CDR3, which likely points to a read error. This chain joins TRBV18 and TRBJ1-2; 7 nucleotides align to TRBD1. The CDR3 is 13 amino acids. The J segment lost 4 bases and the V segment lost 3 bases, leaving 2 bases of the junction unmatched. The germline gives CDR1 KGHSH, CDR2 LQKENI. CDR3 sequence: CASSPDRVYGYTL. CDR3 coding DNA: TGTGCCAGCTCACCCGACAGGGTCTATGGCTACACCCTC.

J is TRBJ2-3 and V is TRBV7-9; 9 bases agree with TRBD2. Germline-derived CDR1 and CDR2 are SEHNR and FQNEAQ (reference sequence). The CDR3 extends over 18 amino acids. V lost 3 bases, J lost 4 bases, and 14 bases stayed unmatched. This CDR3 reads CASSLWISGSSRADTQYF. In DNA, the CDR3 is TGTGCCAGCAGCTTGTGGATTAGCGGGAGTAGTAGGGCAGATACGCAGTATTTT.

The rearrangement links TRBV18 to TRBJ1-1; D may be TRBD1 (6 bases). Per the germline V gene, CDR1 is KGHSH and CDR2 is LQKENI. V gave up 3 bases and J gave up 4 bases, with 12 bases separating them. The CDR3 runs to 14 residues. In nucleotides, the CDR3 is TGTGCCAGCTCACCGGACAGATCGAGCACTGAAGCTTTCTTT. Amino acid sequence: CASSPDRSSTEAFF.

This chain joins TRBV4-2 and TRBJ2-7, with D tentatively TRBD2 (6 bases). Germline CDR1 and CDR2: LGHNA and YNFKEQ. Trimming shortened V by 4 bases and J by 3 bases, and 16 bases separated the two germline ends. This CDR3 is 15 amino acids long. CDR3 coding DNA: TGTGCCAGCAGCCGCCTGGCTAGCGAGAGCTACGAGCAGTACTTC. This encodes CASSRLASESYEQYF.